The 17 T cell receptor beta chains presented below share a single source sample, sequenced in a study of blood T cell repertoires in COVID-19. Only in-frame clones appear in the TCRdb table, and some are missing; sequencing was by immunoSEQ multiplex PCR. The table lists about 370,000 clones, 85% to 90% of them singletons. Sequenced sample: PBMCs or T cells enriched from blood (not recorded which). These receptors originate from a man aged 18 to 30 who had recovered from COVID-19.

The V and J genes are TRBV11-2 and TRBJ1-3; 10 nucleotides match TRBD1. The CDR3 is 15 residues long. V gave up 5 bases and J gave up 8 bases; unmatched junction bases: 9. Germline V CDR1 and CDR2: SGHAT, FQNNGV. CDR3: CASSAGGDRGYTIYF. Written as DNA, the CDR3 is TGTGCCAGCAGCGCGGGTGGGGACAGGGGCTACACCATATATTTT.

CDR3 in amino acids: CASSLDPWGNEKLFF. CDR3 DNA sequence: TGTGCCAGCAGTTTGGACCCCTGGGGCAATGAAAAACTGTTTTTT. This sequence joins TRBV27 and TRBJ1-4; D might be TRBD1 (5 bases). Germline CDR1 MNHEY, CDR2 SMNVEV (reference sequence). The V end lost 3 bases, the J end lost 5 bases, and 13 bases lay between the germline ends. CDR3 length equals 15 residues.

The gene calls are TRBV27 and TRBJ1-6; D not resolved. Trimming took off 1 base at V and 3 bases at J, with 13 bases between the two ends. The CDR3 is 17 amino acids. Germline CDR1 MNHEY, CDR2 SMNVEV (reference sequence). The CDR3 is CASSLYGVRSYNSPLHF. DNA for the CDR3: TGTGCCAGCAGTTTATATGGAGTGCGCAGCTATAATTCACCCCTCCACTTT.

The V call is TRBV5-1, the J call TRBJ1-5; the D gene is possibly TRBD1 (6 bases). CDR1 and CDR2 from the germline V gene are SGHRS and YFSETQ. CDR3 length: 15 residues. V was trimmed by 4 bases and J by 6 bases, leaving 17 bases between them. The CDR3 here is CASSQTGNRGQPQHF. Written as DNA, the CDR3 is TGCGCCAGCAGCCAGACAGGCAACCGGGGTCAGCCCCAGCATTTT.

The genes are TRBV6-5 and TRBJ1-5; TRBD1 is a possible D gene (5 bases). V lost 2 bases and J lost 3, with 11 bases in between. Looked up from germline, CDR1 is MNHEY and CDR2 is SVGAGI. The CDR3 contains 15 residues. This CDR3 is CASSYGAGSNQPQHF. The CDR3 nucleotides are TGTGCCAGCAGTTACGGGGCAGGGTCCAATCAGCCCCAGCATTTT.

The chain has TRBV11-2 and TRBJ2-7, with D possibly being TRBD2 (6 bases). This CDR3 region has 17 residues. Germline V gene lookup returns CDR1 SGHAT and CDR2 FQNNGV. The germline V and J ends were trimmed by 1 base and 3 bases, with 19 bases remaining between them. This chain's CDR3 is CASSLGRDGGPNYEQYF. Written as DNA, the CDR3 is TGTGCCAGCAGCTTAGGTCGTGACGGGGGACCTAACTACGAGCAGTACTTC.

This chain uses TRBV7-9 with TRBJ1-2, with a tentative D call TRBD1 (5 bases). This CDR3 has 14 residues. Germline-derived CDR1 and CDR2 are SEHNR and FQNEAQ (reference sequence). Trimming stripped 5 bases from V and 8 bases from J, with 18 bases between. The CDR3 region has the DNA TGTGCCAGCAGCCCTACAGGCATGAAGGTCGGCTACACCTTC. It codes for CASSPTGMKVGYTF. Variable domain in full (rest from reference TRBV7-9 and TRBJ1-2): DTGVSQNPRHKITKRGQNVTFRCDPISEHNRLYWYRQTLGQGPEFLTYFQNEAQLEKSRLLSDRFSAERPKGSFSTLEIQRTEQGDSAMYLCASSPTGMKVGYTFGSGTRLTVV.

V gene TRBV7-9 combines with J gene TRBJ1-2; no reliable D call. Germline values: CDR1 SEHNR, CDR2 FQNEAQ (reference sequence). The V gene lost 4 bases and the J gene lost 1 base, with 13 bases spanning the gap. CDR3 length: 15 amino acids. The CDR3 bases are TGTGCCAGCAGCTACGGAGAAGCCGATAACTATGGCTACACCTTC. Translation: CASSYGEADNYGYTF.

This chain connects TRBV19 to TRBJ1-2; 7 bases match TRBD1. The CDR3 runs 13 residues. CDR1 is LNHDA, CDR2 SQIVND, per germline (reference sequence). Trimming removed 4 bases from V and 6 bases from J; junction bases left unmatched: 5. The CDR3 loop reads CASSTHGQDGYTF. The CDR3 DNA is TGTGCCAGTAGTACCCACGGACAGGATGGCTACACCTTC.

J is TRBJ2-1 and V is TRBV2, with D possibly TRBD2 on 6 matching bases. The CDR3 runs 18 residues. Germline loops: CDR1 SNHLY, CDR2 FYNNEI. The V and J ends lost 4 bases and 0 bases respectively, with 19 bases between them. The CDR3 DNA is TGTGCCAGCAGTGCTTCCTGGGACTTGTCCTTCTCCTACAATGAGCAGTTCTTC. Translated: CASSASWDLSFSYNEQFF. The whole variable domain, filled in from reference TRBV2 and TRBJ2-1, reads EPEVTQTPSHQVTQMGQEVILRCVPISNHLYFYWYRQILGQKVEFLVSFYNNEISEKSEIFDDQFSVERPDGSNFTLKIRSTKLEDSAMYFCASSASWDLSFSYNEQFFGPGTRLTVL.

The chain combines TRBV21-1 with TRBJ1-2; TRBD1, the table's D call, lacks a check against the DNA. TRBV21-1 is a pseudogene segment. The CDR3 consists of 15 residues. This CDR3 reads CASSKVSDRAYGYTF. CDR3 DNA: TGTGCCAGCAGCAAAGTTTCTGACAGGGCCTATGGCTACACCTTC.

The V and J genes are TRBV13 and TRBJ1-2, with D hard to call. This CDR3 spans 15 amino acids. V lost 3 bases and J lost 2, with 13 bases in between. Germline V gene lookup returns CDR1 PRHDT and CDR2 FYEKMQ (reference sequence). In DNA form, the CDR3 reads TGTGCCAGCAGCTTCTGGGCAGCCAGGAACTATGGCTACACCTTC. Protein product: CASSFWAARNYGYTF.

The chain is built from TRBV21-1 and TRBJ1-2; TRBD1, as called in the table, went unchecked against the DNA. TRBV21-1 is listed as a pseudogene. The CDR3 contains 21 residues. The CDR3, as DNA: TGTGCCAGCAGCAAAGAGACTCTCAAACCCAGGGGGGACCCATCTAACTATGGCTACACCTTC. Translating it yields CASSKETLKPRGDPSNYGYTF.

V usage is TRBV5-1 and J usage is TRBJ2-7; D is perhaps TRBD1 (5 bases). CDR3 length: 12 amino acids. The germline CDR1 and CDR2 sequences are SGHRS and YFSETQ. Trimming stripped 7 bases from V and 3 bases from J, with 11 bases between. CDR3 DNA sequence: TGCGCCAGCGCCGACAGTATCTACGAGCAGTACTTC. Its protein is CASADSIYEQYF.

The rearrangement joins TRBV27 to TRBJ2-2, with 10 positions matching TRBD1. The CDR3 loop spans 16 amino acids. Germline V gene data show CDR1 as MNHEY and CDR2 as SMNVEV (reference sequence). Unmatched junction bases numbered 6, after V lost 5 bases and J lost 3 bases. Here the CDR3 reads CASSTPGQGYTGELFF. The CDR3 bases are TGTGCCAGCAGTACCCCGGGACAGGGGTACACCGGGGAGCTGTTTTTT.

The chain couples TRBV5-1 to TRBJ1-2, with D tentatively TRBD1 (6 bases). Germline values: CDR1 SGHRS, CDR2 YFSETQ. V lost 2 bases and J 3 bases, leaving 14 bases between the germline ends. This CDR3 region has 15 residues. As DNA, the CDR3 is TGCGCCAGCAGCTTTGGACAGCGGAAAGACTATGGCTACACCTTC. Translated, it gives CASSFGQRKDYGYTF. Supplemented by reference TRBV5-1 and TRBJ1-2, the full variable domain reads KAGVTQTPRYLIKTRGQQVTLSCSPISGHRSVSWYQQTPGQGLQFLFEYFSETQRNKGNFPGRFSGRQFSNSRSEMNVSTLELGDSALYLCASSFGQRKDYGYTFGSGTRLTVV.

This rearrangement joins TRBV6-4 to TRBJ2-7, with a possible D match to TRBD1 (6 bases). Per germline, CDR1 MRHNA and CDR2 SNTAGT. The CDR3 consists of 18 residues. V was trimmed by 5 bases and J by 1 base, leaving 24 bases between them. In nucleotides, the CDR3 is TGTGCCAGCAGTCACACAGGGACATCCGTAACAATTTCCTACGAGCAGTACTTC. This gives the protein CASSHTGTSVTISYEQYF.